This TCR beta chain derives from a study of blood T cell repertoires in COVID-19. As for the study in general: Sites in the United States, Italy and Spain provided acute and convalescent COVID-19 samples.

The germline V gene has CDR1 MDHEN and CDR2 SYDVKM. The CDR3 spans 15 residues. V shed 3 bases, J shed 8 bases, and the junction held 9 bases outside the gene matches. The protocol was immunoSEQ multiplex PCR, while the TCRdb copy is restricted to in-frame clones and leaves out a portion. In the table there are 150,000 to 200,000 clones, approximately 80% of which are singletons. The sample consisted of peripheral blood. V usage is TRBV28 and J usage is TRBJ1-2, with 10 bases aligning to TRBD1. This receptor was identified in a woman of 80 years or more with acute or convalescent COVID-19. CDR3 residues: CASSFEGTGAWGYTF. The CDR3 coding sequence is TGTGCCAGCAGTTTCGAAGGGACAGGGGCTTGGGGCTACACCTTC.